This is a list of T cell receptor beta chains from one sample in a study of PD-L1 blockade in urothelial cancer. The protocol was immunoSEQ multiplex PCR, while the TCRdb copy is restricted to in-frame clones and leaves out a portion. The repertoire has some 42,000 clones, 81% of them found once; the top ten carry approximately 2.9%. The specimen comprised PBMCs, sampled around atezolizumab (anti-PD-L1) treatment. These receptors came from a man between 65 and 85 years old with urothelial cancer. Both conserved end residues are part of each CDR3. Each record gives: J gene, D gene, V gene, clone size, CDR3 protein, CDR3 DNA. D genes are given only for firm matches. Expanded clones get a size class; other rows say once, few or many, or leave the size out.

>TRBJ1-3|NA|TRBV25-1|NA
CASSEFGGASGNTIYF
TGTGCCAGCAGTGAATTCGGGGGGGCTTCTGGAAACACCATATATTTT
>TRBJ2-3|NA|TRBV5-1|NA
CASSLTSLSTQYF
TGCGCCAGCAGCTTGACTAGTCTGAGTACGCAGTATTTT
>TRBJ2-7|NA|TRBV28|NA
CASTPTRGEQYF
TGTGCCAGCACCCCAACCAGGGGCGAGCAGTACTTC
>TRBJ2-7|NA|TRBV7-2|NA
CASSPDPHSSYEQYF
TGTGCCAGCAGCCCCGACCCTCACAGCTCCTACGAGCAGTACTTC
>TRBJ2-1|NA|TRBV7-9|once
CASSHLEGEQFF
TGTGCCAGCAGCCACCTAGAAGGTGAGCAGTTCTTC
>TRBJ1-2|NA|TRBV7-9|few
CASSPGGVYGYTF
TGTGCCAGCAGCCCCGGAGGGGTCTATGGCTACACCTTC
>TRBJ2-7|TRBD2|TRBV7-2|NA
CASSLGGLAEPYEQYF
TGTGCCAGCAGCTTAGGGGGACTAGCGGAGCCTTACGAGCAGTACTTC
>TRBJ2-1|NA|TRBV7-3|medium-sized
CASSLGHNYNEQFF
TGTGCCAGCAGCTTAGGGCATAACTACAATGAGCAGTTCTTC
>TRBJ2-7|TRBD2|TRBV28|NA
CASSSAYLAVPYEQYF
TGTGCCAGCAGTTCTGCCTATCTAGCGGTTCCCTACGAGCAGTACTTC
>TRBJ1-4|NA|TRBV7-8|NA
CASSLTVTNEKLFF
TGTGCCAGCAGCTTGACAGTAACTAATGAAAAACTGTTTTTT
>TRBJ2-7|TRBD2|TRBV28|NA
CASSPAGGSVLGEQYF
TGTGCCAGCAGTCCTGCGGGAGGATCTGTCCTCGGCGAGCAGTACTTC
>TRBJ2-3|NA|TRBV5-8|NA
CASSSLAPLTDTQYF
TGTGCCAGCAGCTCGCTAGCGCCGCTCACAGATACGCAGTATTTT
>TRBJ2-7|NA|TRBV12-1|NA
CASSSRQGAFSWQYF
TGTGCCAGCAGTTCACGACAGGGGGCCTTTTCATGGCAGTACTTC
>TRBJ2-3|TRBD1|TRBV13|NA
CASSTWTGERDTQYF
TGTGCCAGCAGCACCTGGACAGGGGAGAGGGATACGCAGTATTTT
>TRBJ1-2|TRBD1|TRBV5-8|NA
CASSLQGDYGYTF
TGTGCCAGCAGCTTACAGGGGGATTATGGCTACACCTTC
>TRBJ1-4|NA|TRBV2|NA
CASSRGAGENEKLFF
TGTGCCAGCAGCCGAGGGGCAGGGGAGAATGAAAAACTGTTTTTT
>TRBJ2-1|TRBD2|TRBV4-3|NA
CASSQGDRREPGDEQFF
TGCGCCAGCAGCCAAGGGGATCGGCGGGAGCCGGGCGATGAGCAGTTCTTC
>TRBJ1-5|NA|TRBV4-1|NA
CASSQVGAPQPQHF
TGCGCCAGCAGCCAAGTTGGGGCCCCCCAGCCCCAGCATTTT
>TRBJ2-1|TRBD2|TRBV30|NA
CAWSGDGTSGENEQFF
TGTGCCTGGAGTGGGGATGGGACTAGCGGCGAGAATGAGCAGTTCTTC
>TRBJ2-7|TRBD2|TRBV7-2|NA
CASSSPRQTSGSLYEQYF
TGTGCCAGCAGCTCCCCCCGTCAAACTAGCGGGAGTTTATACGAGCAGTACTTC
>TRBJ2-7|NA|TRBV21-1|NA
CASSKSGKLTSFTEQYF
TGTGCCAGCAGCAAAAGTGGGAAGTTGACTAGTTTTACCGAGCAGTACTTC
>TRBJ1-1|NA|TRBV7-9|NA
CASSLGDGYTEAFF
TGTGCCAGCAGCTTAGGAGACGGGTACACTGAAGCTTTCTTT
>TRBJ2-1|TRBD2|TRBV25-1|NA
CASSELSGRANGEQFF
TGTGCCAGCAGTGAATTAAGCGGGAGGGCCAACGGGGAGCAGTTCTTC
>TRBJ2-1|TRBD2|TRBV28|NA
CASSPPSGGGPHNEQFF
TGTGCCAGCAGTCCCCCCTCCGGGGGAGGGCCCCACAATGAGCAGTTCTTC
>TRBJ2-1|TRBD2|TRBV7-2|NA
CASSFPGLDNEQFF
TGTGCCAGCAGCTTCCCGGGACTAGACAATGAGCAGTTCTTC
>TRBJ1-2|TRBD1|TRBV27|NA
CASSSTGTYGYTF
TGTGCCAGCAGTTCGACAGGGACTTATGGCTACACCTTC
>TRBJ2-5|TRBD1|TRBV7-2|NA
CASSITGTGVQETQYF
TGTGCCAGCAGCATAACCGGGACAGGCGTACAAGAGACCCAGTACTTC
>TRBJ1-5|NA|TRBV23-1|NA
CASSQPHRTVRSNQPQHF
TGCGCCAGCAGTCAACCCCATCGGACAGTAAGGAGCAATCAGCCCCAGCATTTT
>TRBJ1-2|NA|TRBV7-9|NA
CASSLNTAPYGYTF
TGTGCCAGCAGCTTAAATACAGCTCCCTATGGCTACACCTTC
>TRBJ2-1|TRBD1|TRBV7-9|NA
CASSLEGTAANEQFF
TGTGCCAGCAGCTTAGAGGGGACAGCAGCAAATGAGCAGTTCTTC
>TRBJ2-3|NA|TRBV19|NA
CASSNDRADTQYF
TGTGCCAGTAGTAACGACAGAGCAGATACGCAGTATTTT
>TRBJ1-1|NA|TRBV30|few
CAWSTKLGGNTEAFF
TGTGCCTGGAGCACTAAGCTCGGGGGGAACACTGAAGCTTTCTTT
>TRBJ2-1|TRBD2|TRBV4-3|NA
CASSQASGDNEQFF
TGCGCCAGCAGCCAAGCTAGCGGGGACAATGAGCAGTTCTTC
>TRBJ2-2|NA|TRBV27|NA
CASSFRDTGELFF
TGTGCCAGCAGTTTCCGGGACACCGGGGAGCTGTTTTTT
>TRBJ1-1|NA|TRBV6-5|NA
CASSYSSRGNTEAFF
TGTGCCAGCAGTTACTCATCCAGGGGGAACACTGAAGCTTTCTTT
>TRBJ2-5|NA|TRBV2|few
CASTEQETQYF
TGTGCCAGCACGGAGCAAGAGACCCAGTACTTC
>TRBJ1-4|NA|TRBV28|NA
CASTGRGAWEKLFF
TGTGCCAGCACTGGCCGGGGGGCTTGGGAAAAACTGTTTTTT
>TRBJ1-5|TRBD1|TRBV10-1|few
CASFTGAGQPQHF
TGCGCCAGCTTCACAGGGGCAGGGCAGCCCCAGCATTTT
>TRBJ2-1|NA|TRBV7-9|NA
CASSTTWAVGANEQFF
TGTGCCAGCAGCACGACCTGGGCCGTGGGAGCTAATGAGCAGTTCTTC
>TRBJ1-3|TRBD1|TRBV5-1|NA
CASSFDRAESGNTIYF
TGCGCCAGCAGCTTCGACAGGGCAGAATCTGGAAACACCATATATTTT
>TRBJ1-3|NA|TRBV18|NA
CASSAPTGLSGNTIYF
TGTGCCAGCTCAGCGCCGACAGGCCTCTCTGGAAACACCATATATTTT
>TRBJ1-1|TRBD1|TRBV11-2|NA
CASSQGGDRRTEAFF
TGTGCCAGCAGCCAAGGAGGGGACAGGCGCACTGAAGCTTTCTTT
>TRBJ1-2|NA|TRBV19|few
CASSIATGNGYTF
TGTGCCAGTAGTATCGCTACAGGGAATGGCTACACCTTC
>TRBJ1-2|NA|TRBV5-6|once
CASSLDRGNGYTF
TGTGCCAGCAGCTTGGATCGGGGGAATGGCTACACCTTC
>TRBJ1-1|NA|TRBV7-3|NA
CASSRTENTEAFF
TGTGCCAGCAGCCGGACAGAGAACACTGAAGCTTTCTTT
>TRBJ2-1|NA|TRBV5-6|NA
CASSWSDAGPYNEQFF
TGTGCCAGCAGCTGGAGCGACGCGGGCCCTTACAATGAGCAGTTCTTC
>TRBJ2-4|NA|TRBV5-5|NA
CASSSLGRLGDIQYF
TGTGCCAGCAGCTCCCTTGGGAGGTTAGGAGACATTCAGTACTTC
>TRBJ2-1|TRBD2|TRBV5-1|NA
CASSPSGRENNEQFF
TGCGCCAGCAGCCCCAGCGGGAGGGAGAACAATGAGCAGTTCTTC
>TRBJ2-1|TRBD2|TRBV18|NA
CASSGTSGRFSNEQFF
TGTGCCAGCTCCGGGACTAGCGGGAGGTTTAGCAATGAGCAGTTCTTC
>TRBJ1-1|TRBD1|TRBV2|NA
CASSPDRVKDTEAFF
TGTGCCAGCAGCCCGGACAGGGTAAAAGACACTGAAGCTTTCTTT